Listed here are 28 T cell receptor beta chains from one sample, sequenced in a study of glioma-infiltrating T cells after dendritic cell vaccination. TCRdb's table, derived via immunoSEQ multiplex PCR, lists solely in-frame clones and lacks some. In the table there are 55,000 to 70,000 clones, about 81% of which are singletons. This specimen was blood, taken before dendritic cell vaccination. Receptors originate from a human donor with glioblastoma.

This chain connects TRBV15 to TRBJ2-5; D remains unclear. V was pared by 2 bases and J by 8 bases, with 9 bases between. Germline V gene lookup returns CDR1 LNHNV and CDR2 YYDKDF (reference sequence). The CDR3 length is 12 residues. CDR3 region: CATSRNERTQYF. CDR3 DNA sequence: TGTGCCACCAGCAGAAACGAGCGTACCCAGTACTTC. Complete variable domain (other parts from reference TRBV15 and TRBJ2-5): DAMVIQNPRYQVTQFGKPVTLSCSQTLNHNVMYWYQQKSSQAPKLLFHYYDKDFNNEADTPDNFQSRRPNTSFCFLDIRSPGLGDTAMYLCATSRNERTQYFGPGTRLLVL.

This sequence joins TRBV6-1 and TRBJ2-2, with a tentative D call TRBD1 (6 bases). Germline V gives CDR1 MNHNS, CDR2 SASEGT. The CDR3 contains 15 residues. Trimming took off 4 bases at V and 5 bases at J, with 14 bases between the two ends. CDR3 residues: CASSALPGQTGELFF. For the CDR3, the DNA is TGTGCCAGCAGTGCCCTCCCTGGACAGACCGGGGAGCTGTTTTTT.

This chain joins TRBV7-9 and TRBJ2-5; D ambiguous. The CDR3 is 14 residues long. Per germline, CDR1 SEHNR and CDR2 FQNEAQ (reference sequence). V lost 5 bases and J lost 0, with 10 bases in between. CDR3 sequence: CASSVGDNQETQYF. CDR3 in DNA: TGTGCCAGCAGCGTGGGCGATAACCAAGAGACCCAGTACTTC.

The J gene is TRBJ1-2, the V gene TRBV4-2; D is uncertain. V was cut by 3 bases and J by 7 bases, with 6 bases left in between. Germline loops: CDR1 LGHNA, CDR2 YNFKEQ. This CDR3 has 11 amino acids. Written as DNA, the CDR3 is TGTGCCAGCAGCCATGAGAGTGGCTACACCTTC. Protein sequence: CASSHESGYTF.

In DNA form, the CDR3 reads TGTGCCAGCCCTCAGGGACTAGCGGGCATGACTAGCACAGATACGCAGTATTTT. Protein product: CASPQGLAGMTSTDTQYF. This chain links TRBV5-8 with TRBJ2-3; TRBD2 agrees at 12 bases. J gave up 0 bases and V 7 bases, and 12 bases lay outside the gene matches. The CDR3 totals 18 residues. Germline V gene sequence: CDR1 SGHTS, CDR2 YDEGEE. Full variable domain (missing parts from reference TRBV5-8 and TRBJ2-3): EAGVTQSPTHLIKTRGQQATLRCSPISGHTSVYWYQQALGLGLQFLLWYDEGEERNRGNFPPRFSGRQFPNYSSELNVNALELEDSALYLCASPQGLAGMTSTDTQYFGPGTRLTVL.

The chain has TRBV2 and TRBJ2-7; no definite D call. The CDR3 runs to 13 residues. V shed 6 bases and J shed 6 bases, with 15 bases lying between them. Germline V gene data show CDR1 as SNHLY and CDR2 as FYNNEI. The CDR3, as DNA: TGTGCCAGCAGCCCCCTCGGTTTGTCCGAGCAGTACTTC. It specifies CASSPLGLSEQYF.

This clone was detected once. The chain carries TRBV7-8 and TRBJ2-3, with 9 nucleotides matching TRBD2. The CDR3 has 16 residues. CDR1 SGHVS and CDR2 FQNEAQ come from the germline V gene. Unmatched junction bases numbered 8, after V lost 4 bases and J lost 3 bases. The CDR3 nucleotides are TGTGCCAGCAGCTGGGATTTGGCGGGGGGGACAGATACGCAGTATTTT. Translation: CASSWDLAGGTDTQYF.

The gene calls are TRBV28 and TRBJ1-5, with D perhaps TRBD1 (6 bases). This CDR3 has 15 residues. CDR1 is MDHEN, CDR2 SYDVKM, per germline. V was clipped by 6 bases and J by 2 bases, with 14 bases between them. This chain's CDR3 is CASRLQGRGNQPQHF. In DNA, the CDR3 is TGTGCCAGCAGACTACAGGGAAGGGGCAATCAGCCCCAGCATTTT.

The sample holds one count of this clone. This sequence joins TRBV6-5 and TRBJ2-5; TRBD1 matches 9 bases. The DNA end is more similar to TRBJ2-7, so the J call may be wrong. The CDR3 runs 13 residues. CDR1 and CDR2 (germline): MNHEY, SVGAGI. The CDR3 here is CASRRTGAYEQYF. The CDR3 DNA reads TGTGCCAGCAGACGGACAGGGGCCTACGAGCAGTACTTC.

Only a few counts were recorded for this clone. The chain couples TRBV7-9 to TRBJ1-2; TRBD1 agrees at 7 bases. This CDR3 has 15 residues. Germline V gene sequence: CDR1 SEHNR, CDR2 FQNEAQ (reference sequence). Germline trimming cut 5 bases from V and 0 bases from J; bases unmatched to any gene: 6. The CDR3, as DNA: TGTGCCAGCAGCACGCAGGGGGGAACTAACTATGGCTACACCTTC. It encodes CASSTQGGTNYGYTF. Full variable domain (missing parts from reference TRBV7-9 and TRBJ1-2): DTGVSQNPRHKITKRGQNVTFRCDPISEHNRLYWYRQTLGQGPEFLTYFQNEAQLEKSRLLSDRFSAERPKGSFSTLEIQRTEQGDSAMYLCASSTQGGTNYGYTFGSGTRLTVV.

In the case of this clone: The same CDR3 can be traced to other DNA sequences in this sample. CDR3 region: CASRRGGAYEQYF. The CDR3 region has the DNA TGTGCCAGCAGGCGCGGGGGGGCCTACGAGCAGTACTTC. This rearrangement joins TRBV7-9 to TRBJ2-7, with 9 nucleotides matching TRBD2. Germline CDR1 SEHNR, CDR2 FQNEAQ (reference sequence). The CDR3 spans 13 residues. V dropped 6 bases and J dropped 2; count of bases not matched to a gene: 2. The variable domain in full, completed from reference TRBV7-9 and TRBJ2-7, reads DTGVSQNPRHKITKRGQNVTFRCDPISEHNRLYWYRQTLGQGPEFLTYFQNEAQLEKSRLLSDRFSAERPKGSFSTLEIQRTEQGDSAMYLCASRRGGAYEQYFGPGTRLTVT.

This chain connects TRBV28 to TRBJ2-7, with 10 bases aligning to TRBD1. Germline V CDR1 and CDR2: MDHEN, SYDVKM. Losses at the gene ends were 4 bases for V and 4 bases for J; bases not matched to a gene: 7. The CDR3 has 15 amino acids. In DNA form, the CDR3 reads TGTGCCAGCAGTTCCACGGGACAGGGGAGGTACGAGCAGTACTTC. Its translation: CASSSTGQGRYEQYF. The full variable domain, completed using reference TRBV28 and TRBJ2-7, is DVKVTQSSRYLVKRTGEKVFLECVQDMDHENMFWYRQDPGLGLRLIYFSYDVKMKEKGDIPEGYSVSREKKERFSLILESASTNQTSMYLCASSSTGQGRYEQYFGPGTRLTVT.

The chain recombines TRBV19 with TRBJ2-7; D unclear. CDR3 length: 14 amino acids. Trimming shortened V by 2 bases and J by 1 base, and 9 bases separated the two germline ends. Germline values: CDR1 LNHDA, CDR2 SQIVND (reference sequence). Here the CDR3 reads CASSILGSSYEQYF. In DNA form, the CDR3 reads TGTGCCAGTAGTATATTGGGCAGTTCCTACGAGCAGTACTTC.

The chain carries TRBV7-8 and TRBJ1-6; D is unclear. Trimming cost V 3 bases and J 7 bases, with 7 bases left between them. This CDR3 is built from 13 residues. Germline values: CDR1 SGHVS, CDR2 FQNEAQ. The CDR3 DNA is TGTGCCAGCAGCTTGCATCAGAATTCACCCCTCCACTTT. Protein sequence: CASSLHQNSPLHF.

V usage is TRBV6-1 and J usage is TRBJ2-1; D is perhaps TRBD1 (5 bases). The CDR3 has 11 residues. V was pared by 5 bases and J by 8 bases, with 7 bases between. Germline-derived CDR1 and CDR2 are MNHNS and SASEGT. The CDR3 nucleotides are TGTGCCAGCAGTTTAGGGGATGAGCAGTTCTTC. Its translation: CASSLGDEQFF.

The rearrangement joins TRBV19 to TRBJ1-2, with 8 positions matching TRBD1. Trimming took 9 bases from V and 0 from J; bases not matched to a gene: 12. Germline assignment: CDR1 LNHDA and CDR2 SQIVND (reference sequence). This CDR3 has 16 residues. In DNA, the CDR3 is TGTGCCAGCAACCGGGACAGGCGCCTATCTAACTATGGCTACACCTTC. This gives the protein CASNRDRRLSNYGYTF.

This clone was seen more than once but under ten times. The chain is built from TRBV27 and TRBJ1-2, with no clear D. CDR1 is MNHEY and CDR2 is SMNVEV in the germline V gene (reference sequence). The CDR3 is 13 residues long. Trimming removed 3 bases from V and 2 bases from J, with 7 bases in between. The CDR3 sequence is CASSFGGNYGYTF. CDR3 bases: TGTGCCAGCAGTTTTGGAGGGAACTATGGCTACACCTTC.

This clone occurred once. The V and J genes are TRBV7-9 and TRBJ2-7, with 8 bases lining up with TRBD1. The length of the CDR3 is 17 residues. CDR1 and CDR2 from the germline V gene are SEHNR and FQNEAQ (reference sequence). J gave up 3 bases and V 5 bases, and 15 bases lay outside the gene matches. The CDR3 region has the DNA TGTGCCAGCAGCCCCCTACAGCCCACAGGGGGAGTCTACGAGCAGTACTTC. It specifies CASSPLQPTGGVYEQYF.

This rearrangement joins TRBV6-1 to TRBJ2-1; D may be TRBD1 (5 bases). Germline-derived CDR1 and CDR2 are MNHNS and SASEGT. Trimming took 0 bases from V and 9 from J, leaving 9 bases between them. The CDR3 is made up of 13 amino acids. The CDR3 coding sequence is TGTGCCAGCAGTGAAGCCAGGGTGGGTGAGCAGTTCTTC. Protein sequence: CASSEARVGEQFF.

The chain employs TRBV5-4 and TRBJ2-3, with TRBD2 identical over 9 bases. Germline V gene lookup returns CDR1 SGHNT and CDR2 YYREEE (reference sequence). There are 16 residues in the CDR3. The junction had 3 bases not matched to a gene; V was cut back by 0 bases and J by 1 base. CDR3 nucleotides: TGTGCCAGCAGCTTGGCGGAGCGGGGGGGCACAGATACGCAGTATTTT. Its translation is CASSLAERGGTDTQYF.

V gene TRBV5-6 combines with J gene TRBJ1-1; 7 positions match TRBD1. V was pared by 4 bases and J by 4 bases, with 13 bases of the junction left unmatched. The germline CDR1 and CDR2 sequences are SGHDT and YYEEEE. This CDR3 has 16 amino acids. The CDR3 spells CASSLPNRQGTTEAFF. The CDR3 DNA reads TGTGCCAGCAGCCTACCGAACCGACAGGGAACCACTGAAGCTTTCTTT.

The rearrangement joins TRBV19 to TRBJ2-6; no firm D call. Trimming took off 5 bases at V and 1 base at J, with 12 bases between the two ends. This CDR3 is built from 16 residues. Germline V lookup: CDR1 LNHDA, CDR2 SQIVND (reference sequence). CDR3 region: CASSPVGLSGANVLTF. The DNA for the CDR3 is TGTGCCAGTAGTCCTGTGGGCCTATCTGGGGCCAACGTCCTGACTTTC.

This chain connects TRBV7-9 to TRBJ1-2; the D is unclear. This CDR3 contains 14 residues. The ends were cut back, 2 bases at V and 4 bases at J, with 11 bases in the middle. The V gene's germline CDR1 is SEHNR and CDR2 FQNEAQ (reference sequence). The CDR3 coding sequence is TGTGCCAGCAGCTTACTACAGATTCTCTATGGCTACACCTTC. This translates into CASSLLQILYGYTF.

The chain uses TRBV5-4 and TRBJ2-2, with a weak D call TRBD2 (7 bases). The ends were cut back, 0 bases at V and 3 bases at J, with 12 bases in the middle. The germline CDR1 and CDR2 sequences are SGHNT and YYREEE (reference sequence). This CDR3 spans 16 amino acids. The CDR3 sequence: CASSLAGGPHTGELFF. In nucleotides, the CDR3 is TGTGCCAGCAGCTTGGCGGGGGGCCCGCACACCGGGGAGCTGTTTTTT.

This chain joins TRBV5-1 and TRBJ2-3; D not certain. The V end lost 0 bases, the J end lost 0 bases, and 8 bases lay between the germline ends. The CDR3 totals 15 residues. Germline CDR1 SGHRS, CDR2 YFSETQ. CDR3 protein: CASSLGSVSTDTQYF. The CDR3 DNA reads as TGCGCCAGCAGCTTGGGATCGGTTAGCACAGATACGCAGTATTTT. Combining the CDR3 with reference TRBV5-1 and TRBJ2-3 gives the whole variable domain KAGVTQTPRYLIKTRGQQVTLSCSPISGHRSVSWYQQTPGQGLQFLFEYFSETQRNKGNFPGRFSGRQFSNSRSEMNVSTLELGDSALYLCASSLGSVSTDTQYFGPGTRLTVL.

This clone is labeled medium-sized. The chain combines TRBV7-2 with TRBJ1-2, with D perhaps matching TRBD1 (6 bases). The CDR3 contains 13 residues. Germline values: CDR1 SGHTA, CDR2 FQGNSA. Trimming took off 6 bases at V and 4 bases at J, with 12 bases between the two ends. In nucleotides, the CDR3 is TGTGCCAGCAGTGAGACAGGACTCTATGGCTACACCTTC. Residues: CASSETGLYGYTF.

The genes are TRBV5-1 and TRBJ2-3; 10 bases match TRBD2. Germline trimming cut 4 bases from V and 4 bases from J; bases unmatched to any gene: 6. The CDR3 runs to 15 residues. Germline V CDR1 and CDR2: SGHRS, YFSETQ. The CDR3 spells CASSPSGGRADTQYF. The CDR3 nucleotides are TGCGCCAGCAGCCCTAGCGGGGGTCGCGCAGATACGCAGTATTTT. Full variable domain (remainder filled in from reference TRBV5-1 and TRBJ2-3): KAGVTQTPRYLIKTRGQQVTLSCSPISGHRSVSWYQQTPGQGLQFLFEYFSETQRNKGNFPGRFSGRQFSNSRSEMNVSTLELGDSALYLCASSPSGGRADTQYFGPGTRLTVL.

The chain is built from TRBV4-2 and TRBJ1-6; tentatively, D is TRBD1 (6 bases). The germline CDR1 and CDR2 sequences are LGHNA and YNFKEQ. The CDR3 runs to 16 residues. The V and J ends lost 0 bases and 11 bases respectively, with 17 bases between them. DNA of the CDR3: TGTGCCAGCAGCCAAGATGTGGCAGGGGACGATACACCCCTCCACTTT. Its protein is CASSQDVAGDDTPLHF.